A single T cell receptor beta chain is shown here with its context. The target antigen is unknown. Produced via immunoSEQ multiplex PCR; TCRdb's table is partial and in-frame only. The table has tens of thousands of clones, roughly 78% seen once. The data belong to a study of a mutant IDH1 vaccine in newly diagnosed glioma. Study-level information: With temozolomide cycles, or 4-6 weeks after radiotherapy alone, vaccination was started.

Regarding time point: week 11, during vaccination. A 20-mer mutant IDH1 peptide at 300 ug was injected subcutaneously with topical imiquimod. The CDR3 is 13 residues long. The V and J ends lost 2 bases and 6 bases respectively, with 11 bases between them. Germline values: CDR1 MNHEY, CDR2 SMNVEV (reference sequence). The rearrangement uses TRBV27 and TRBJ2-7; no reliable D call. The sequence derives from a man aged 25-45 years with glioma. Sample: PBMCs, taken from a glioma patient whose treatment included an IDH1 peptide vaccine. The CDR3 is CASSLILGFEQYF. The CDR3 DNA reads TGTGCCAGCAGTTTAATTCTCGGTTTCGAGCAGTACTTC.